This is a list of T cell receptor beta chains from one sample in a study of cytomegalovirus exposure and HLA in healthy donors. The assay was immunoSEQ multiplex PCR, and TCRdb's table has in-frame clones only and misses some. The table has roughly 100,000 clones, roughly 80% seen once; the top ten hold roughly 8.6%. The specimen was PBMCs. The receptors here all came from a woman aged 40 to 50 in good health and CMV-seropositive. CDR3s include the opening cysteine and the closing phenylalanine or tryptophan. A D gene is named only where the DNA matches it firmly. For some rows the clone size is stated as once, few or many, or as a class when expanded; others skip it.

-	TRBV7-2	-	TRBJ1-4	TGTGCCAGCGGGGGGGCGATAAATGAAAAACTGTTTTTT	CASGGAINEKLFF
-	TRBV7-8	-	TRBJ1-5	TGTGCCAGCAGCTTAGGCAGGGTGGGAAATCAGCCCCAGCATTTT	CASSLGRVGNQPQHF
TRBD2	TRBV7-9	-	TRBJ2-7	TGTGCCAGCAGCTCCTATAGCGGGACCTACGAGCAGTACTTC	CASSSYSGTYEQYF
-	TRBV6-5	-	TRBJ1-2	TGTGCCAGCAGTCCCCTCTCCAGCTATGGCTACACCTTC	CASSPLSSYGYTF
-	TRBV28	-	TRBJ1-5	TGTGCCAGCAGTTTACCGGGGTTAGGTAGCAATCAGCCCCAGCATTTT	CASSLPGLGSNQPQHF
TRBD2	TRBV7-6	-	TRBJ2-7	TGTGCCAGCAGCGTTATAGTACAGAAAGTAGCGGGGATTACCTACGAGCAGTACTTC	CASSVIVQKVAGITYEQYF
-	TRBV7-3	-	TRBJ2-3	TGTGCCAGCAGTGGACGAGATCGGGGGGCCGGAGATACGCAGTATTTT	CASSGRDRGAGDTQYF
TRBD1	TRBV11-2	-	TRBJ1-2	TGTGCCAGCAGCTTAAACCCCGGGACAGGGTATGGCTACACCTTC	CASSLNPGTGYGYTF
-	TRBV7-2	-	TRBJ2-7	TGTGCCAGCAGCTCGGGACTTTCCTACGAGCAGTACTTC	CASSSGLSYEQYF
-	TRBV6-6	-	TRBJ1-3	TGTGCCAGCAGCCAGACTGGATCTGGAAACACCATATATTTT	CASSQTGSGNTIYF
TRBD2	TRBV7-2	-	TRBJ2-5	TGTGCCAGCAGCTTACTAGCGGGGGGGCAAGAGACCCAGTACTTC	CASSLLAGGQETQYF
-	TRBV4-3	few	TRBJ2-7	TGCGCCAGCAGCCAAGTCGGTCGAGGTAATTACGAGCAGTACTTC	CASSQVGRGNYEQYF
-	TRBV21-1	-	TRBJ2-7	TGTGCCAGCAGCAAGGGACAGGGGATCCCCTACGAGCAGTACTTC	CASSKGQGIPYEQYF
-	TRBV5-6	-	TRBJ2-1	TGTGCCAGCAGCGGCCGACTCGCCTGGCGAAGCAATGAGCAGTTCTTC	CASSGRLAWRSNEQFF
-	TRBV7-8	-	TRBJ1-2	TGTGCCAGCAGCCCTCCGACTGGGTTTGCTAACTATGGCTACACCTTC	CASSPPTGFANYGYTF
TRBD1	TRBV7-3	-	TRBJ1-3	TGTGCCAGCAGCCTAACAGGGGGCTCTGGAAACACCATATATTTT	CASSLTGGSGNTIYF
TRBD1	TRBV7-9	-	TRBJ1-6	TGTGCCAGCAGCTGGGACAGGGTTATGAGTTCACCCCTCCACTTT	CASSWDRVMSSPLHF
TRBD2	TRBV29-1	-	TRBJ2-5	TGCAGCGCCTCCTGGGCGGGGGGCCCTCAAGAGACCCAGTACTTC	CSASWAGGPQETQYF
TRBD2	TRBV29-1	-	TRBJ2-3	TGCAGCGTTGCCCCCTCCGGGACTAGCGGGGGCACAGATACGCAGTATTTT	CSVAPSGTSGGTDTQYF
-	TRBV5-5	-	TRBJ2-2	TGTGCCAGCAGCCCCCGGGAGCGGGCGAACACCGGGGAGCTGTTTTTT	CASSPRERANTGELFF
-	TRBV28	-	TRBJ2-7	TGTGCCAGCAGTCCGCCCACAGGGTGGAACGAGCAGTACTTC	CASSPPTGWNEQYF
TRBD2	TRBV19	-	TRBJ2-7	TGTGCCAGTAGTATCGCGGGGGTGCACTACGAGCAGTACTTC	CASSIAGVHYEQYF
TRBD1	TRBV9	few	TRBJ2-2	TGTGCCAGCTCCCTAGGGGGCGATGCCGGGGAGCTGTTTTTT	CASSLGGDAGELFF
TRBD2	TRBV4-1	-	TRBJ2-3	TGCGCCAGCAGCCAAGATTCCTTAGGGACTATGACAGATACGCAGTATTTT	CASSQDSLGTMTDTQYF
-	TRBV7-9	-	TRBJ1-1	TGTGCCAGCAGCCCGGGGGGGACTGAAGCTTTCTTT	CASSPGGTEAFF
TRBD2	TRBV7-3	-	TRBJ2-3	TGTGCCAGCAGCTTAACTAGCGGGGGAGATACGCAGTATTTT	CASSLTSGGDTQYF
TRBD2	TRBV29-1	-	TRBJ2-5	TGTGGTAGCGGGGGGGCTCGGGAGACCCAGTACTTC	CGSGGARETQYF
TRBD2	TRBV19	-	TRBJ2-3	TGTGCCAGTAGCACGACTAGCGGGCGGGCAGATACGCAGTATTTT	CASSTTSGRADTQYF
TRBD1	TRBV28	-	TRBJ1-6	TGTGCCAGCAGCTCCGGGACAGGGGTTTCACCCCTCCACTTT	CASSSGTGVSPLHF
TRBD1	TRBV6-5	-	TRBJ2-7	TGTGCCAGCAGTTCCCGGGACAGGGGTTCCTACGAGCAGTACTTC	CASSSRDRGSYEQYF
-	TRBV2	-	TRBJ1-2	TGTGCCAGCAGGGGGGACAACGCGGGCGGCTACACCTTC	CASRGDNAGGYTF
TRBD1	TRBV14	once	TRBJ2-3	TGTGCCAGCAGCCAAGATTGGTATGGGACAGGGAACTCCAATACGCAGTATTTT	CASSQDWYGTGNSNTQYF
-	TRBV15	-	TRBJ1-5	TGTGCCACCAGCTCTGGCGTCTCGACGGCGGGATCGGGCCAGCCCCAGCATTTT	CATSSGVSTAGSGQPQHF
-	TRBV2	-	TRBJ2-2	TGTGCCAGCAGCGAATTACAGGGAGGGACCGGGGAGCTGTTTTTT	CASSELQGGTGELFF
-	TRBV4-3	-	TRBJ1-2	TGCGCCAGCAGCCAAGACCGCCGGGGGTATGGTGGCTACACCTTC	CASSQDRRGYGGYTF
-	TRBV5-1	-	TRBJ1-1	TGCGCCAGCAGTTACCACAACAGGGAGGGCACTGAAGCTTTCTTT	CASSYHNREGTEAFF
TRBD2	TRBV5-1	-	TRBJ2-7	TGCGCCAGCAGCTTATCCACCCGGTTTCCGGGACTAGCGAGAACCTACGAGCAGTACTTC	CASSLSTRFPGLARTYEQYF
TRBD1	TRBV4-1	-	TRBJ2-5	TGCGCCAGCAGCCCGAGACAGGGGGGACGCCAAGAGACCCAGTACTTC	CASSPRQGGRQETQYF
TRBD1	TRBV7-2	-	TRBJ1-2	TGTGCCAGCAGCTTGGGACAGTTCTATGGCTACACCTTC	CASSLGQFYGYTF
TRBD1	TRBV16	-	TRBJ1-1	TGTGCCAGCAGCCAAATGTGGGCCCGGGGACAGGGGGCGGCTATTGGGAACACTGAAGCTTTCTTT	CASSQMWARGQGAAIGNTEAFF
-	TRBV10-2	few	TRBJ2-6	TGCGCCGCTTTGGGAGATAGGCCCGAGGGCTCTGGGGCCAACGTCCTGACTTTC	CAALGDRPEGSGANVLTF
-	TRBV6-5	-	TRBJ1-4	TGTGCCAGCAGCCGGACACGCTGGGAAAAACTGTTTTTT	CASSRTRWEKLFF